These 19 T cell receptor beta chains were all obtained from the same sample, sequenced in a study of T cells in Graves' hyperthyroidism and ophthalmopathy. Amplified TCR beta CDR3 regions derived from RNA transcripts. First-round RT-PCR targeting the TCR CDR3 was performed with the HTBI primer set. A single record per CDR3 protein comes from TCRdb applying MiXCR to the multiplex PCR reads. The top ten clones hold 10% to 13% of a sample with hundreds of thousands of distinct CDR3 sequences, about 14% of them seen once. Sample: blood. The source is a woman between 18 and 29 years old with Graves' hyperthyroidism.

The chain combines TRBV20-1 with TRBJ2-4; the D is unclear. Between the trimmed V and J ends, which lost 6 bases and 7 bases, there was a span of 16 bases. Germline V gene data show CDR1 as DFQATT and CDR2 as SNEGSKA (reference sequence). This CDR3 spans 13 amino acids. As DNA, the CDR3 is TGCAGTGCCCCTCTGCACCCTGGGAACATTCAGTACTTC. This encodes CSAPLHPGNIQYF.

This clonotype was counted between two and nine times. V usage is TRBV29-1 and J usage is TRBJ2-5; no firm D call. The CDR3 loop spans 12 amino acids. Trimming removed 3 bases at V and 0 bases at J, with 5 bases between. Germline V gene data show CDR1 as SQVTM and CDR2 as ANQGSEA. DNA for the CDR3: TGCAGCGTTGAGCCAAACCAAGAGACCCAGTACTTC. Amino acid sequence: CSVEPNQETQYF.

J is TRBJ2-3 and V is TRBV6-5; D remains unclear. The CDR3 runs 14 residues. The V end was cut by 8 bases, the J end by 2 bases, with 14 bases between. Germline CDR1 MNHEY, CDR2 SVGAGI. The CDR3 nucleotides are TGTGCCAGCTTACTCAACCCTTCCACAGATACGCAGTATTTT. This encodes CASLLNPSTDTQYF.

V gene TRBV27 combines with J gene TRBJ1-1; TRBD1 is a possible D gene (6 bases). The V end lost 7 bases, the J end lost 3 bases, and 15 bases lay between the germline ends. This CDR3 has 14 amino acids. The germline CDR1 and CDR2 sequences are MNHEY and SMNVEV (reference sequence). CDR3 sequence reads: CASNTGGADTEAFF. CDR3 DNA sequence: TGTGCCAGCAACACGGGGGGCGCGGACACTGAAGCTTTCTTT.

This clonotype was picked up one time. Since a much larger clone is just one base distant, this may be a read error. The chain carries TRBV29-1 and TRBJ2-7, with 12 nucleotides matching TRBD2. CDR1 SQVTM and CDR2 ANQGSEA come from the germline V gene. The CDR3 is 15 residues long. With V trimmed by 6 bases and J by 7 bases, 13 bases remained unmatched. This CDR3 is CSVSGILAGGGEQYF. CDR3 DNA sequence: TGCAGCGTCTCCGGGATACTAGCGGGAGGCGGAGAGCAGTACTTC.

This clonotype was observed many times. This chain joins TRBV6-2 or TRBV6-3 and TRBJ2-1, with D possibly being TRBD1 or TRBD2 (5 bases each). Deletions cut 5 bases from V and 2 bases from J, with 16 bases between. The CDR3 extends over 16 amino acids. Germline loops: CDR1 MNHEY, CDR2 SVGEGT. The CDR3: CASSPSTRGPYNEQFF. DNA of the CDR3: TGTGCCAGCAGTCCCTCAACTAGGGGCCCCTACAATGAGCAGTTCTTC.

This clonotype was counted a few times. The chain uses TRBV13 and TRBJ2-7; 12 positions agree with TRBD1. This CDR3 spans 17 amino acids. CDR1 and CDR2 from the germline V gene are PRHDT and FYEKMQ (reference sequence). J gave up 5 bases and V 0 bases, and 8 bases lay outside the gene matches. DNA for the CDR3: TGTGCCAGCAGCTTAGGCCTAGGGACAGGGGGCCAGAACGAGCAGTACTTC. Protein product: CASSLGLGTGGQNEQYF. Drawing the rest from reference TRBV13 and TRBJ2-7, the complete variable domain is AAGVIQSPRHLIKEKRETATLKCYPIPRHDTVYWYQQGPGQDPQFLISFYEKMQSDKGSIPDRFSAQQFSDYHSELNMSSLELGDSALYFCASSLGLGTGGQNEQYFGPGTRLTVT.

Many counts were recorded for this clonotype. This sequence joins TRBV3-1 and TRBJ2-7, with D possibly matching TRBD1 (6 bases). Per germline, CDR1 LGHDT and CDR2 YNNKEL (reference sequence). Trimming took 0 bases from V and 3 from J, leaving 9 bases between them. The CDR3 loop spans 14 amino acids. As DNA, the CDR3 is TGTGCCAGCAGCCAAGAGTACAGGGACTACGAGCAGTACTTC. Its translation is CASSQEYRDYEQYF.

This clonotype was observed a handful of times. V is TRBV4-1 and J is TRBJ1-5; perhaps TRBD1 as D (5 bases). V shed 5 bases and J shed 2 bases, with 19 bases lying between them. Germline CDR1 is MGHRA and CDR2 is YSYEKL. The CDR3 spans 17 residues. CDR3 sequence reads: CASSERDFGWGNQPQHF. CDR3 nucleotide sequence: TGCGCCAGCAGCGAACGGGACTTCGGCTGGGGCAATCAGCCCCAGCATTTT.

This clonotype was seen repeatedly, ten times or more. This chain connects TRBV20-1 to TRBJ2-5; D call uncertain. The CDR3 contains 11 residues. The ends were cut back, 2 bases at V and 5 bases at J, with 6 bases in the middle. Germline assignment: CDR1 DFQATT and CDR2 SNEGSKA (reference sequence). CDR3 DNA: TGCAGTGCTAGACTGACGGAGACCCAGTACTTC. Translation gives CSARLTETQYF.

This clonotype has ten or more counts. The V call is TRBV2, the J call TRBJ2-7; D remains ambiguous. CDR3 length equals 11 residues. Trimming took 8 bases from V and 6 from J, leaving 11 bases between them. Germline CDR1 and CDR2: SNHLY and FYNNEI. The chain's CDR3 is CASARQIEQYF. CDR3 nucleotide sequence: TGTGCCAGCGCAAGACAAATCGAGCAGTACTTC. Full variable domain (rest looked up from reference TRBV2 and TRBJ2-7): EPEVTQTPSHQVTQMGQEVILRCVPISNHLYFYWYRQILGQKVEFLVSFYNNEISEKSEIFDDQFSVERPDGSNFTLKIRSTKLEDSAMYFCASARQIEQYFGPGTRLTVT.

This clonotype came up many times. J is TRBJ2-2 and V is TRBV7-2; D is unclear. The CDR3 sequence is 15 residues long. V was clipped by 2 bases and J by 0 bases, with 7 bases between them. CDR1 is SGHTA and CDR2 is FQGNSA in the germline V gene. CDR3: CASSLSRTNTGELFF. The CDR3 DNA reads as TGTGCCAGCAGCTTAAGCCGTACGAACACCGGGGAGCTGTTTTTT. Using reference TRBV7-2 and TRBJ2-2 for the parts outside the CDR3, the full variable domain is GAGVSQSPSNKVTEKGKDVELRCDPISGHTALYWYRQSLGQGLEFLIYFQGNSAPDKSGLPSDRFSAERTGGSVSTLTIQRTQQEDSAVYLCASSLSRTNTGELFFGEGSRLTVL.

The chain employs TRBV5-8 and TRBJ2-5, with D tentatively TRBD1 (6 bases). The CDR3 runs to 15 residues. V lost 4 bases and J 2 bases, leaving 15 bases between the germline ends. Germline assignment: CDR1 SGHTS and CDR2 YDEGEE. Here the CDR3 reads CASSPAGAGQETQYF. The CDR3 region has the DNA TGTGCCAGCAGCCCGGCAGGGGCAGGGCAAGAGACCCAGTACTTC.

The chain recombines TRBV29-1 with TRBJ2-1, with 7 positions matching TRBD2. The end of the DNA aligns better with TRBJ2-7, so the J call may be wrong. The CDR3 is 14 residues long. Per the germline V gene, CDR1 is SQVTM and CDR2 is ANQGSEA. The CDR3 sequence is CSVMGLFINNEQYF. DNA of the CDR3: TGCAGCGTGATGGGACTATTTATAAACAATGAGCAGTACTTC.

This clonotype was seen only a few times. The chain links TRBV15 to TRBJ2-4; D gene ambiguous. The V and J ends lost 3 bases and 0 bases respectively, with 9 bases between them. CDR3 length: 15 amino acids. CDR1 LNHNV and CDR2 YYDKDF come from the germline V gene (reference sequence). CDR3 protein: CATSRGTLAKNIQYF. The CDR3 DNA is TGTGCCACCAGCAGGGGCACCTTAGCCAAAAACATTCAGTACTTC.

The CDR3 DNA sequence: TGTGCCAGCAGTTATGATCCACAGGGCCCCTACGAGCAGTACTTC. This encodes CASSYDPQGPYEQYF. The rearrangement joins TRBV6-5 to TRBJ2-7; D perhaps matches TRBD1 (6 bases). The germline V gene encodes CDR1 MNHEY and CDR2 SVGAGI. Trimming removed 3 bases from V and 2 bases from J, with 14 bases in between. CDR3 length: 15 residues.

This clonotype was detected many times. The V gene is TRBV18, the J gene TRBJ2-1, with D unresolved. This CDR3 is built from 15 residues. V lost 0 bases and J lost 7, with 13 bases in between. Germline loops: CDR1 KGHSH, CDR2 LQKENI. The CDR3 reads CASSPPTHTGNEQFF. In nucleotides, the CDR3 is TGTGCCAGCTCACCACCGACCCATACCGGTAATGAGCAGTTCTTC. The full variable domain, with the rest looked up from reference TRBV18 and TRBJ2-1, is NAGVMQNPRHLVRRRGQEARLRCSPMKGHSHVYWYRQLPEEGLKFMVYLQKENIIDESGMPKERFSAEFPKEGPSILRIQQVVRGDSAAYFCASSPPTHTGNEQFFGPGTRLTVL.

This clonotype was seen many times. V is TRBV28 and J is TRBJ1-5, with D perhaps matching TRBD1 (5 bases). Germline loops: CDR1 MDHEN, CDR2 SYDVKM. Deletions cut 6 bases from V and 4 bases from J, with 13 bases between. The CDR3 contains 14 residues. CDR3 protein: CASSVGTVNQPQHF. CDR3 nucleotides: TGTGCCAGCAGCGTCGGGACGGTAAATCAGCCCCAGCATTTT.

In this sample, this clonotype turned up many times. V gene TRBV19 combines with J gene TRBJ1-1; no reliable D call. The V end was cut by 2 bases, the J end by 8 bases, with 18 bases between. The germline V gene has CDR1 LNHDA and CDR2 SQIVND (reference sequence). This CDR3 spans 15 amino acids. CDR3 region: CASSISGWTADEAFF. Here the CDR3 DNA reads TGTGCCAGTAGTATAAGCGGGTGGACGGCTGACGAAGCTTTCTTT.